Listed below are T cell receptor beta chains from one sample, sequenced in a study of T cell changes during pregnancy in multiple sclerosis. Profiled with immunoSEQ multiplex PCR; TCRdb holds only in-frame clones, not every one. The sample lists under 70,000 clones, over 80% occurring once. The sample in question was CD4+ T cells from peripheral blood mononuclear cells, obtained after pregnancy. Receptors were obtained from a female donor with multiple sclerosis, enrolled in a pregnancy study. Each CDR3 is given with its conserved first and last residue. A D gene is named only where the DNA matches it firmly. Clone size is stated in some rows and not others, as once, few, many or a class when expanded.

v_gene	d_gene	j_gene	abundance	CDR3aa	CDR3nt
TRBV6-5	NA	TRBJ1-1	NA	CASTKAGLEAFF	TGTGCCAGCACCAAGGCAGGGCTTGAAGCTTTCTTT
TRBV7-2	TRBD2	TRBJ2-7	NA	CASSLVGGGADSYEQYF	TGTGCCAGCAGCTTAGTTGGCGGGGGGGCGGACTCCTACGAGCAGTACTTC
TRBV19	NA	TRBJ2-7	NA	CASRESYEQYF	TGTGCCAGTCGGGAATCCTACGAGCAGTACTTC
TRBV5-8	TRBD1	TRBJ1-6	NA	CASSLEDRPNSPLHF	TGTGCCAGCAGCTTGGAGGACAGGCCTAATTCACCCCTCCACTTT
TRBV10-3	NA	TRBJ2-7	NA	CAISERHGDEQYF	TGTGCCATCAGTGAGAGGCACGGGGACGAGCAGTACTTC
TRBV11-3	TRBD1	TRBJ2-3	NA	CASSLEGQPTDTQYF	TGTGCCAGCAGCTTAGAGGGACAGCCCACAGATACGCAGTATTTT
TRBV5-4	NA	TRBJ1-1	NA	CASSFRGNTEAFF	TGTGCCAGCAGCTTCAGGGGAAACACTGAAGCTTTCTTT
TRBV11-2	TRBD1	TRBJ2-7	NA	CASSLGQGAYEQYF	TGTGCCAGCAGCTTAGGACAGGGGGCTTACGAGCAGTACTTC
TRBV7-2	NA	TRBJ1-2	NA	CASSLTANYGYTF	TGTGCCAGCAGCCTGACAGCTAACTATGGCTACACCTTC
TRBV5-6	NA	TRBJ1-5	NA	CASGRGTNQPQHF	TGTGCCAGCGGGAGAGGGACTAATCAGCCCCAGCATTTT
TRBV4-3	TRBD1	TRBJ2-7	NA	CASSLRQGYYEQYF	TGCGCCAGCAGCCTGAGACAGGGGTACTACGAGCAGTACTTC
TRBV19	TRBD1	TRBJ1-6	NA	CASSIRDSYNSPLHF	TGTGCCAGTAGTATCCGGGACAGCTATAATTCACCCCTCCACTTT
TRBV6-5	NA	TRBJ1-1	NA	CASSYSRGRGTEAFF	TGTGCCAGCAGTTACTCGAGGGGCAGGGGCACTGAAGCTTTCTTT
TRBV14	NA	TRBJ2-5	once	CASSQRGPFLETQYF	TGTGCCAGCAGCCAAAGGGGCCCCTTTCTGGAGACCCAGTACTTC
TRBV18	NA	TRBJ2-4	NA	CASSPIPGDLAKNIQYF	TGTGCCAGCTCACCGATCCCGGGAGACTTAGCCAAAAACATTCAGTACTTC